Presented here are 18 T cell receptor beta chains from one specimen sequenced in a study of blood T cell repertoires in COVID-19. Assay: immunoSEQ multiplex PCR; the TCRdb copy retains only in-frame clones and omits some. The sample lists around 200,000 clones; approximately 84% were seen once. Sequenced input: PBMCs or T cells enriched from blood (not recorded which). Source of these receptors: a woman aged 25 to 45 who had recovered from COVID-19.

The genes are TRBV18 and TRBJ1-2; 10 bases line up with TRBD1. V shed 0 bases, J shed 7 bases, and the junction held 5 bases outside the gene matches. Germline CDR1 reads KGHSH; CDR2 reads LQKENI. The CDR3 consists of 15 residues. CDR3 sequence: CASSPPRTGGAGYTF. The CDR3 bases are TGTGCCAGCTCACCACCGAGGACAGGGGGGGCTGGCTACACCTTC.

DNA of the CDR3: TGTGCCAGCCTCCGGGGGTCTGAGCAGTTCTTC. It yields the protein CASLRGSEQFF. This sequence joins TRBV6-5 and TRBJ2-1; D possibly corresponds to TRBD2 (6 bases). Trimming left V 8 bases short and J 9 bases short, with 11 bases between. The CDR3 covers 11 residues. CDR1 MNHEY and CDR2 SVGAGI come from the germline V gene.

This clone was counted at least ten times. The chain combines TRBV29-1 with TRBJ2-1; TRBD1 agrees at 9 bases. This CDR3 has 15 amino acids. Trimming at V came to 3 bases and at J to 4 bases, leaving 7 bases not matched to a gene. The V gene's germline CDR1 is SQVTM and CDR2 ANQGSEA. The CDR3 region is CSVEAGDRVYNEQFF. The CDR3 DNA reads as TGCAGCGTTGAGGCAGGGGACAGGGTTTACAATGAGCAGTTCTTC.

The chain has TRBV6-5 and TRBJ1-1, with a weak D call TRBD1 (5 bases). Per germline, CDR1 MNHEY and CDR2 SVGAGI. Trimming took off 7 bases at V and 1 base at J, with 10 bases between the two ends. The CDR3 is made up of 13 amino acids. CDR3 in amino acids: CASIVRENTEAFF. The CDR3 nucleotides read TGTGCCAGCATCGTCAGGGAGAACACTGAAGCTTTCTTT.

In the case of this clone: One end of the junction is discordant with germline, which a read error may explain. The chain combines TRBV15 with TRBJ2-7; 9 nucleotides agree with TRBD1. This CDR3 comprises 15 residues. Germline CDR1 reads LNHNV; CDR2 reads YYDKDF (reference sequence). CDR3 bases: TGCGCCACCAGCAGAGGGGGGACAGGGATCTACGAGCAGTACTTC. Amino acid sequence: CATSRGGTGIYEQYF. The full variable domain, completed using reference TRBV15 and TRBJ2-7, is DAMVIQNPRYQVTQFGKPVTLSCSQTLNHNVMYWYQQKSSQAPKLLFHYYDKDFNNEADTPDNFQSRRPNTSFCFLDIRSPGLGDTAMYLCATSRGGTGIYEQYFGPGTRLTVT.

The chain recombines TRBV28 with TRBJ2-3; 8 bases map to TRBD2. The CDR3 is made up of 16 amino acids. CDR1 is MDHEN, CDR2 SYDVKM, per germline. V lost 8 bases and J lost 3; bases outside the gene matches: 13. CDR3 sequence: CASGSRGAGATDTQYF. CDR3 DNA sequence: TGTGCCAGCGGATCTCGGGGAGCGGGGGCTACAGATACGCAGTATTTT.

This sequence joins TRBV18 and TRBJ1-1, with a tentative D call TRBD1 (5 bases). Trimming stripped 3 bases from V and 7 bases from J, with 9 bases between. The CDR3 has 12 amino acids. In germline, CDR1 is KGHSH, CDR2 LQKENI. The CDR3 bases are TGTGCCAGCTCACCCGACAGCTTTGAAGCTTTCTTT. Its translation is CASSPDSFEAFF. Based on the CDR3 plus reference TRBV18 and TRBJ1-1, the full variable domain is NAGVMQNPRHLVRRRGQEARLRCSPMKGHSHVYWYRQLPEEGLKFMVYLQKENIIDESGMPKERFSAEFPKEGPSILRIQQVVRGDSAAYFCASSPDSFEAFFGQGTRLTVV.

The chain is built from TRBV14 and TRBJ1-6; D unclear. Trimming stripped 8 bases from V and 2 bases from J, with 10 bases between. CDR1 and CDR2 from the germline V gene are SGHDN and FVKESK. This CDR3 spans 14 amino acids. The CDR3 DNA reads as TGTGCCAGCCGCGAGATCCCCTATAATTCACCCCTCCACTTT. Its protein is CASREIPYNSPLHF. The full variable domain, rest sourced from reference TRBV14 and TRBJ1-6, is EAGVTQFPSHSVIEKGQTVTLRCDPISGHDNLYWYRRVMGKEIKFLLHFVKESKQDESGMPNNRFLAERTGGTYSTLKVQPAELEDSGVYFCASREIPYNSPLHFGNGTRLTVT.

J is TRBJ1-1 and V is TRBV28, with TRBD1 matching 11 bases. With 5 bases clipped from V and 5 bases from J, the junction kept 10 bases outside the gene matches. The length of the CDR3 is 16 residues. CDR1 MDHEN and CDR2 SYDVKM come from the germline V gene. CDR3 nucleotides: TGTGCCAGCAGTGGCCGGGACAGGGGGTTCGGGACTGAAGCTTTCTTT. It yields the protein CASSGRDRGFGTEAFF.

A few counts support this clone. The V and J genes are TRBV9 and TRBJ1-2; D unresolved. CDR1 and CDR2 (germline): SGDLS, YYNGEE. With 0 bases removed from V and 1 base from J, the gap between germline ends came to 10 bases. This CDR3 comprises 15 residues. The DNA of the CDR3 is TGTGCCAGCAGCGTAGATCCAGGTAGTAACTATGGCTACACCTTC. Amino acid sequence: CASSVDPGSNYGYTF. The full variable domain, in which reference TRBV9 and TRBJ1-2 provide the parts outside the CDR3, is DSGVTQTPKHLITATGQRVTLRCSPRSGDLSVYWYQQSLDQGLQFLIQYYNGEERAKGNILERFSAQQFPDLHSELNLSSLELGDSALYFCASSVDPGSNYGYTFGSGTRLTVV.

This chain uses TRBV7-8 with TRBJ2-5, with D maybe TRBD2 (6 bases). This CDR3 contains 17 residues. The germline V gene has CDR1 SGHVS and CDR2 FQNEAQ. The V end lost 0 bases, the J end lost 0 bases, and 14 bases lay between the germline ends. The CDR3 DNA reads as TGTGCCAGCAGCTTAGCGTTGGTATGGGGGGACCAAGAGACCCAGTACTTC. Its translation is CASSLALVWGDQETQYF.

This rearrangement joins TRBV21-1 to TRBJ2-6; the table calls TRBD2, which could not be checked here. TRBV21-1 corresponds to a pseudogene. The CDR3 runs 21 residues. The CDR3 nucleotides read TGTGCCAGCATCCAAAGCGGCGGTATTCGTATTCCCTTTATAGGGGCCAACGTCCTGACTTTC. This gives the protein CASIQSGGIRIPFIGANVLTF.

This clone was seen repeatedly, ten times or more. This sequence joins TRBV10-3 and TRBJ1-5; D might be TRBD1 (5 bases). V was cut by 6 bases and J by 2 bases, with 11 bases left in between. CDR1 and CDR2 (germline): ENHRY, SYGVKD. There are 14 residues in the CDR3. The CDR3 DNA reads TGTGCCATCAGCCAGACAGCTGGCAATCAGCCCCAGCATTTT. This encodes CAISQTAGNQPQHF.

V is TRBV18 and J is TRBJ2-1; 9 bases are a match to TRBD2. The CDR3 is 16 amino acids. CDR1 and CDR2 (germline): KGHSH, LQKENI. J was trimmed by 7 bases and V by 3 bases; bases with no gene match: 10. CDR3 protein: CASSPLAGIKVNEQFF. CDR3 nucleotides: TGTGCCAGCTCACCCCTAGCGGGGATTAAGGTGAATGAGCAGTTCTTC. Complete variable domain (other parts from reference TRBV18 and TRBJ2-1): NAGVMQNPRHLVRRRGQEARLRCSPMKGHSHVYWYRQLPEEGLKFMVYLQKENIIDESGMPKERFSAEFPKEGPSILRIQQVVRGDSAAYFCASSPLAGIKVNEQFFGPGTRLTVL.

The CDR3 DNA reads as TGTGCCAGCAGCGTAGTTGGCGGGAGAATCACAGATACGCAGTATTTT. Amino acid sequence: CASSVVGGRITDTQYF. This rearrangement joins TRBV9 to TRBJ2-3; 7 bases are a match to TRBD2. Losses at the gene ends were 0 bases for V and 2 bases for J; bases not matched to a gene: 6. The length of the CDR3 is 16 residues. From germline, CDR1 is SGDLS and CDR2 YYNGEE.

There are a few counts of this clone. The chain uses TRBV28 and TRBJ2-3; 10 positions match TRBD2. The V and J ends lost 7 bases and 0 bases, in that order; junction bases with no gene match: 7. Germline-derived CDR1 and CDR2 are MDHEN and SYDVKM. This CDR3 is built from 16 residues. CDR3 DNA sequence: TGTGCCAGCACCTGGAGTAGCGGGGGGAGCACAGATACGCAGTATTTT. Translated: CASTWSSGGSTDTQYF.

The CDR3 coding sequence is TGCAGCGTTACCCCCGGGAGCAACACTGAAGCTTTCTTT. This codes for CSVTPGSNTEAFF. The chain employs TRBV29-1 and TRBJ1-1; D is uncertain. The CDR3 is made up of 13 amino acids. V gave up 5 bases and J gave up 2 bases, with 12 bases separating them. The germline V gene encodes CDR1 SQVTM and CDR2 ANQGSEA.

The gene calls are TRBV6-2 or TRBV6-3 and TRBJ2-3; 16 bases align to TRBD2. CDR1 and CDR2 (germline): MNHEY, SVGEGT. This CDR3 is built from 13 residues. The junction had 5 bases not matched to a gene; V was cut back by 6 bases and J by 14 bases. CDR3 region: CASSGTSGGAMYF. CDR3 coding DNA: TGTGCCAGCAGCGGGACTAGCGGGGGGGCCATGTATTTT.